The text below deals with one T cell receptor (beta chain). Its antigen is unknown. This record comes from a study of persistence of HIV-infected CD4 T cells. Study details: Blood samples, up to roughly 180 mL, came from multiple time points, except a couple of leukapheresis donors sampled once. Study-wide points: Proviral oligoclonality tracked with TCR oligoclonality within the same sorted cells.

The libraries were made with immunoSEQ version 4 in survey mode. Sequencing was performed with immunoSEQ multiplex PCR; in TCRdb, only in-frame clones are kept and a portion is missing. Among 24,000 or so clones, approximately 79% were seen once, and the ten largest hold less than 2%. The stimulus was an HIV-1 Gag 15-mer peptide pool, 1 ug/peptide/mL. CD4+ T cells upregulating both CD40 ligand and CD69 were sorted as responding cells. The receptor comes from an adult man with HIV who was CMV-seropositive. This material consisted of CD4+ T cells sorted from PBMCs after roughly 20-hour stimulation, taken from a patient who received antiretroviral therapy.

CDR3 in DNA: TGTGCCAGCAGTTACTCTGGGAGTATGAACACTGAAGCTTTCTTT. This encodes CASSYSGSMNTEAFF. The rearrangement uses TRBV6-5 and TRBJ1-1; D not certain. Trimming removed 0 bases at V and 0 bases at J, with 8 bases between. This CDR3 comprises 15 residues. Germline loops: CDR1 MNHEY, CDR2 SVGAGI.